This T cell receptor beta chain originates from a study of blood T cell repertoires in COVID-19 (dated by TCRdb to about 2020). Study-wide context: Samples from collaborators originated in the United States, Italy and Spain and spanned both the acute and convalescent phases of COVID-19. The material from the prospective study consisted of cDNA or gDNA derived from T cells, B-cell-depleted T cells, or PBMCs. Subjects who had been exposed to COVID-19, were actively infected with it, or had recovered from it provided the deeply sampled blood TCRbeta repertoires that made up the dataset. The repertoires were made available in a free public database intended to serve as a resource for research on the immune response to SARS-CoV-2. The samples were drawn from two sources: the first 160 participants of the ongoing ImmuneRACE study, and 1,000 to 1,500 subjects contributed by 6 global collaborators. The sample metadata nearly always contained a de-identified subject ID, COVID-19 status, age in years and sex. Where HLA class I and class II types were available, the types were taken from metadata supplied by the sample provider, not from assay-based typing. Results the study describes overall, beyond this receptor: The amount of clinical and demographic metadata varied by source and participant and was provided uncurated.

On this clone itself: The antigen this receptor binds is unknown. The input lacks base qualities; no much larger clone sits a single base away.

Measured from the cysteine to the phenylalanine, the CDR3 is 14 residues long. Only the CDR3 portion is preserved as DNA: 42 bases, with reading frame beginning at the first base. Sequences SGHRS (CDR1) and YFSETQ (CDR2) are obtained from the germline V gene. Cut back by 3 bases and 2 bases, the V and J ends lie 10 bases apart. Each collaborating institution followed its own protocols to collect whole blood in K2EDTA tubes. For TCRbeta analysis, collaborators shipped samples as frozen whole blood, isolated PBMCs, or DNA extracted from either of those sample types. TCRbeta CDR3 regions were amplified from genomic DNA by means of the immunoSEQ Assay, a bias-controlled multiplex PCR. In the authors' own workflow: The number of nucleated cells in each sample was estimated by amplification of reference gene primers within the assay. Sequence reads were collapsed and filtered to measure the absolute abundance of every unique TCRbeta CDR3 rearrangement. Productive Simpson clonality was computed per sample as the square root of Simpson's diversity index over productive rearrangements. As stored in TCRdb, this immuneACCESS dataset retains in-frame rearrangements with V and J assigned. A fraction of the clones does not appear; measured against another copy, unresolved V genes explain less than half of the discrepancy, and the remainder lacks a known reason. Clone size and V and J calls were adopted from that table, with D and trimming inferred from the DNA. The sample table records roughly 100,000 clones; approximately 82% of these occur just once. Around 9.8% of the sample is taken by the ten largest.

Sequences were obtained from peripheral blood. The sequence derives from a man aged 55 to 70 with active or convalescent COVID-19. Recombination connected TRBV5-1 to TRBJ2-3, and TRBD1 may be the D gene, going by 6 matching bases. The DNA reads as follows: TGCGCCAGCAGCTGGACAGAGTACACAGATACGCAGTATTTT. Its product reads: CASSWTEYTDTQYF.